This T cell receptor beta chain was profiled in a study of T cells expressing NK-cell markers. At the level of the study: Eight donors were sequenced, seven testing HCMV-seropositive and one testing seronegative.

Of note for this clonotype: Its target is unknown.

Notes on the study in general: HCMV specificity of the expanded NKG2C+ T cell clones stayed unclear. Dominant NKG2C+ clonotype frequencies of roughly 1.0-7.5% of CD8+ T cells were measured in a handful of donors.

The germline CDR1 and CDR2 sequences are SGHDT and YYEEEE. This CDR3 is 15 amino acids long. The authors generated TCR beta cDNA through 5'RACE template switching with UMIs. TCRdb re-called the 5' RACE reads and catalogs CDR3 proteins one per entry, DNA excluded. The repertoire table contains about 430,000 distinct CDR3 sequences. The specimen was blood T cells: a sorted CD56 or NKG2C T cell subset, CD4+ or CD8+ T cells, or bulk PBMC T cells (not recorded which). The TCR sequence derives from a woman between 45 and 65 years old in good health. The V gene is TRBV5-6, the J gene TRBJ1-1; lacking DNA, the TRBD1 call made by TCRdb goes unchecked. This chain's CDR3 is CASRPRTGGNPRAFF.